This T cell receptor (beta chain) stems from a study of cytomegalovirus exposure and HLA in healthy donors. General observations from the study: In a later analysis, V- and J-gene trimming of beta chains associated with a DCLRE1C missense variant, replicated independently.

Trimming cost V 1 base and J 1 base, with 8 bases left between them. Per the germline V gene, CDR1 is SGHNT and CDR2 is YENEEA. CDR3 length equals 15 residues. As regards this clone: Its antigen is undetermined.

PCR was performed using 60 Vbeta and 13 Jbeta primers. Some clones are missing from TCRdb's copy, which holds only in-frame ones; the method was immunoSEQ multiplex PCR. The top ten hold about 1.3% of the sample, which has 80,000 to 100,000 clones, 69% seen once. The sequence was collected from a female donor in good health and CMV-seronegative. Material for sequencing was PBMCs. The chain recombines TRBV11-3 with TRBJ2-1; D is ambiguous. The CDR3 DNA is TGTGCCAGCAGCTTAGTACGGTTGTCCTACAATGAGCAGTTCTTC. The encoded protein is CASSLVRLSYNEQFF. The complete variable domain, with remaining parts taken from reference TRBV11-3 and TRBJ2-1, reads EAGVVQSPRYKIIEKKQPVAFWCNPISGHNTLYWYLQNLGQGPELLIRYENEEAVDDSQLPKDRFSAERLKGVDSTLKIQPAELGDSAVYLCASSLVRLSYNEQFFGPGTRLTVL.